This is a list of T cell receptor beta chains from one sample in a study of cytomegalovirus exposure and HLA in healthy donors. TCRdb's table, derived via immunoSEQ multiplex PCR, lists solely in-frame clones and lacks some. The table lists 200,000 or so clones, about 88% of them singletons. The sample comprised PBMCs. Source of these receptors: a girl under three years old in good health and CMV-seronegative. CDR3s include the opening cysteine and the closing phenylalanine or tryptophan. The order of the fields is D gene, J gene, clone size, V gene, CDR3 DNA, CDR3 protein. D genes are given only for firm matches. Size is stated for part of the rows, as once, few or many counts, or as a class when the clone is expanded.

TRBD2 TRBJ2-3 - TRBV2 TGTGCCAGCAGGTATAGCGGGAGGGCCTGGCAGTATTTT CASRYSGRAWQYF
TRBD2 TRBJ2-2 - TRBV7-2 TGTGCCAGCAGCATGGGACTAGCGGGAGGGGCCGGGGAGCTGTTTTTT CASSMGLAGGAGELFF
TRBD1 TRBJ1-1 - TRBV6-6 TGTGCCAGCAGTTGGCGGGACAGTAACACTGAAGCTTTCTTT CASSWRDSNTEAFF
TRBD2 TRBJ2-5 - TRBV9 TGTGCCAGCAGCGTAGGAGCTAGCGGGAGGGGGGGGGAGACCCAGTACTTC CASSVGASGRGGETQYF
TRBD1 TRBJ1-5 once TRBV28 TGTGCCAGCAGTTTAACCAGGACAGGGCATCAGCCCCAGCATTTT CASSLTRTGHQPQHF
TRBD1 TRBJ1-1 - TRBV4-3 TGCGCCAGCAGCCAAGAGATGACAGGGGGGGATACTGAAGCTTTCTTT CASSQEMTGGDTEAFF
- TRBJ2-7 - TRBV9 TGTGCCAGCACCGTCCCCCCTAGCGAGCAGTACTTC CASTVPPSEQYF
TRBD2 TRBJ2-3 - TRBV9 TGTGCCAGCAGCGCGAGACCCGGGACTAGCGTGGACCCTAGCACAGATACGCAGTATTTT CASSARPGTSVDPSTDTQYF
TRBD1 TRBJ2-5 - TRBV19 TGTGCCAGTAGTATAGTCCAGACAGGGCCCCAGACCCAGTACTTC CASSIVQTGPQTQYF
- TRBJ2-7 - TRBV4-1 TGCGCCAGCAGCCAGGACCTCTGGGGGCCCCTCTACGAGCAGTACTTC CASSQDLWGPLYEQYF
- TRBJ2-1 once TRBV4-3 TGCGCCAGCAGCCAAGGACTAGAAGGGAACAATGAGCAGTTCTTC CASSQGLEGNNEQFF
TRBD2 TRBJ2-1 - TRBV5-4 TGTGCCAGCAGCATCCTAGCGGGAAAATACAATGAGCAGTTCTTC CASSILAGKYNEQFF
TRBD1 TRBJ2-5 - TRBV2 TGTGCCAGCAGTGAACAGGGGGTGAAAGAGACCCAGTACTTC CASSEQGVKETQYF
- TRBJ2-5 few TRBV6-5 TGTGCCAGCAGATCCTGGGACTTACAAGAGACCCAGTACTTC CASRSWDLQETQYF
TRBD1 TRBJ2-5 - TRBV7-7 TGTGCCAGCATCCCCGACAGGGGGGGGTGCGAGACCCAGTACTTC CASIPDRGGCETQYF
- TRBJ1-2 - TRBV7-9 TGTGCCAGCAGCTTAGCTCCCCGGGAGAGGGTGAGCTATGGCTACACCTTC CASSLAPRERVSYGYTF
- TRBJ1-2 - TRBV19 TGTGCCAGTAGTATAAGGCGGAATTCAATGGTTCGCTACACCTTC CASSIRRNSMVRYTF
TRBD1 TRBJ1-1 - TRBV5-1 TGCGCCAGCAGCCAAAGACAGGGGAACACTGAAGCTTTCTTT CASSQRQGNTEAFF
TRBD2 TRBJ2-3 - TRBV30 TGTGCCTGGACCCGGGGACTAGCGGGTCCGACAGATACGCAGTATTTT CAWTRGLAGPTDTQYF
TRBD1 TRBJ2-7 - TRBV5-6 TGTGCCAGCAGCTTGGGGACAGGGGTCTACGAGCAGTACTTC CASSLGTGVYEQYF
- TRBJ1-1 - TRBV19 TGTGCCAGTAGTATAGGGACCGCCCAAATAGGAGGCACTGAAGCTTTCTTT CASSIGTAQIGGTEAFF
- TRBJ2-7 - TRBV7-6 TGTGCCAGCAGCTTAGTACGCAGGGAGGTGGGGGAGCAGTACTTC CASSLVRREVGEQYF
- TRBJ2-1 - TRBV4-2 TGTGCCAGCAGCCAAGCGACTCAGCAGTTCTTC CASSQATQQFF
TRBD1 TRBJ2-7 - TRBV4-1 TGCGCCAGCAGCCAAAGCGACAGGGCATCCTACGAGCAGTACTTC CASSQSDRASYEQYF
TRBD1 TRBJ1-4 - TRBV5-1 TGCGCCAGCAGCAGGAGACAGGGGGCACCTAATGAAAAACTGTTTTTT CASSRRQGAPNEKLFF
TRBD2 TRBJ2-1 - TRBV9 TGTGCCAGCAGCTCTGGGACTAGCCTCAATGAGCAGTTCTTC CASSSGTSLNEQFF
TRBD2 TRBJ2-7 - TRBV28 TGTGCCAGCAGTCTCGGGGGAGGGTACGAGCAGTACTTC CASSLGGGYEQYF
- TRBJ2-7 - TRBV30 TGTGCCTGGAGTCTGATAGCCGCAAACTACGAGCAGTACTTC CAWSLIAANYEQYF
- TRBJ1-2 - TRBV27 TGTGCCAGCAGTTTATCACCCGCCCCCCAGGGAGGGGATGGCTACACCTTC CASSLSPAPQGGDGYTF
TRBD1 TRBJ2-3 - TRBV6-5 TGTGCCAGCAGCTGGGACAGAAGCACAGATACGCAGTATTTT CASSWDRSTDTQYF
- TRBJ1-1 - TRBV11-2 TGTGCCAGCAGCTTAGAATATCGGACTGAAGCTTTCTTT CASSLEYRTEAFF
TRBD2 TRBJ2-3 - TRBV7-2 TGTGCCAGCAGCTTAGTCTCGGCTAGCGGTACAGATACGCAGTATTTT CASSLVSASGTDTQYF
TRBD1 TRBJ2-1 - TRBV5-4 TGTGCCAGCAGCTTGTTAGCAGGGGGCAATGAGCAGTTCTTC CASSLLAGGNEQFF
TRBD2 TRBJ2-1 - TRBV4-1 TGCGCCAGCAGAACTAGCGGGTCGAATGAGCAGTTCTTC CASRTSGSNEQFF
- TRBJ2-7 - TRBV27 TGTGCCAGCAGAATTCCTTCGGGCGAGCAGTACTTC CASRIPSGEQYF
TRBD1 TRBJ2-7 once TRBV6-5 TGTGCCAGCGGATCTGACAGGGGGTATGTCGACGAGCAGTACTTC CASGSDRGYVDEQYF
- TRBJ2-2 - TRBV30 TGTGCCTGGAGTCCGGGACACAACACCGGGGAGCTGTTTTTT CAWSPGHNTGELFF
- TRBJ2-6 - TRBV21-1 TGTGCCAGCGTTGGCCCCCTCGGGGGTAGTAACTCTGGGGCCAACGTCCTGACTTTC CASVGPLGGSNSGANVLTF
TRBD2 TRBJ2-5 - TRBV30 TGTGCCTGGAGTCGACTAGCGGGACAAGAGACCCAGTACTTC CAWSRLAGQETQYF
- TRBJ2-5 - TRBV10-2 TGCGCCAGCAGTGCGTTAGAGACCCAGTACTTC CASSALETQYF
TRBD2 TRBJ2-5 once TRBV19 TGTGCCAGTAGTATCTTGGGACTAGCGGGAGAGACCCAGTACTTC CASSILGLAGETQYF
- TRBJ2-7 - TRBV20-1 TGCAGTGCCGCCTACGAGCAGTACTTC CSAAYEQYF
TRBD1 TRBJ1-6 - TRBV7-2 TGTGCCAGCAGCCGGGACAGGGAGGGTTCACCCCTCCACTTT CASSRDREGSPLHF
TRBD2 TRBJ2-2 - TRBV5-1 TGCGCCAGCAGCAGCGGGGGCCCACCCGGGGAGCTGTTTTTT CASSSGGPPGELFF
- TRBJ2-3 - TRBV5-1 TGCGCCAGCAGCTTTTTTCCGGGGTCCGGCACAGATACGCAGTATTTT CASSFFPGSGTDTQYF